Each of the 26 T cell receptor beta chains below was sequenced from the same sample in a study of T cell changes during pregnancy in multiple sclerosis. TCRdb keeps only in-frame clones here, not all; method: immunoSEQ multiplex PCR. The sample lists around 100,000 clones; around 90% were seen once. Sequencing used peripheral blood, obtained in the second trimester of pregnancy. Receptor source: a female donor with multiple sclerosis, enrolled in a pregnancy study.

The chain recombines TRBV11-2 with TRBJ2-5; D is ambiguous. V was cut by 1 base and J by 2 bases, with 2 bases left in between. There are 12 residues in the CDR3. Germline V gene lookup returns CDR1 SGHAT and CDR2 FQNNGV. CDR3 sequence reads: CASSLVQETQYF. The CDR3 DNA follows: TGTGCCAGCAGCTTAGTACAAGAGACCCAGTACTTC. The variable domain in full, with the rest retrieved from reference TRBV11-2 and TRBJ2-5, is EAGVAQSPRYKIIEKRQSVAFWCNPISGHATLYWYQQILGQGPKLLIQFQNNGVVDDSQLPKDRFSAERLKGVDSTLKIQPAKLEDSAVYLCASSLVQETQYFGPGTRLLVL.

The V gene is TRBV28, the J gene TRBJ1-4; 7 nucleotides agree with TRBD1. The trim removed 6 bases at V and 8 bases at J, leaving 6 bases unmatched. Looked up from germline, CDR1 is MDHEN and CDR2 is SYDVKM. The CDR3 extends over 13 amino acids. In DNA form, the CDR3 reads TGTGCCAGCAGCAACAGGGGTCCCGAAAAACTGTTTTTT. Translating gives CASSNRGPEKLFF.

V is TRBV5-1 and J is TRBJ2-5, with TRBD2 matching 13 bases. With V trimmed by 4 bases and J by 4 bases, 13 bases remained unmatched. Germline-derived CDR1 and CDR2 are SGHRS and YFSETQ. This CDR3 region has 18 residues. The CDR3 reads CASSPRTSGGRRGETQYF. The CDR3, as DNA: TGCGCCAGCAGCCCGAGGACTAGCGGGGGACGAAGGGGAGAGACCCAGTACTTC.

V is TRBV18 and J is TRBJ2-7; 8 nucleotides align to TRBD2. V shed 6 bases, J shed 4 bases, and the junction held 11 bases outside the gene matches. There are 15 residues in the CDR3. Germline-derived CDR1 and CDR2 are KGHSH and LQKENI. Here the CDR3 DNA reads TGTGCCAGCTCTCCAACCCAGGGACTAGGATACGAGCAGTACTTC. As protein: CASSPTQGLGYEQYF.

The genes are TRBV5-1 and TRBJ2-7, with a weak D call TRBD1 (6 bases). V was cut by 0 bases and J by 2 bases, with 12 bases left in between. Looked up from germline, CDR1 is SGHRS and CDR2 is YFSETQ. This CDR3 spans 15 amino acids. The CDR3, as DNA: TGCGCCAGCAGCTTGGAGCCAGGGGACGCCTACGAGCAGTACTTC. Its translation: CASSLEPGDAYEQYF. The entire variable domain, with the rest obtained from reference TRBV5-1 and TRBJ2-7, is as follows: KAGVTQTPRYLIKTRGQQVTLSCSPISGHRSVSWYQQTPGQGLQFLFEYFSETQRNKGNFPGRFSGRQFSNSRSEMNVSTLELGDSALYLCASSLEPGDAYEQYFGPGTRLTVT.

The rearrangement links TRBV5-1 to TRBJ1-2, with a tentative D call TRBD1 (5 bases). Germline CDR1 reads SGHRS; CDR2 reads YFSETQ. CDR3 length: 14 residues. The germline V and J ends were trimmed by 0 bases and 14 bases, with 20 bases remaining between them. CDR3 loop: CASSLEAGVPFMTF. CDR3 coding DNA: TGCGCCAGCAGCTTGGAGGCGGGGGTCCCGTTTATGACCTTC.

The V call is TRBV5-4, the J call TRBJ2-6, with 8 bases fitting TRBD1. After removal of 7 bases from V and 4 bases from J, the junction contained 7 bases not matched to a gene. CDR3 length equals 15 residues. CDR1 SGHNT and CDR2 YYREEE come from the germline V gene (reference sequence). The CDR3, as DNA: TGTGCCAGCGTGCAGGGGGCGCGAGGGGCCAACGTCCTGACTTTC. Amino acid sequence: CASVQGARGANVLTF.

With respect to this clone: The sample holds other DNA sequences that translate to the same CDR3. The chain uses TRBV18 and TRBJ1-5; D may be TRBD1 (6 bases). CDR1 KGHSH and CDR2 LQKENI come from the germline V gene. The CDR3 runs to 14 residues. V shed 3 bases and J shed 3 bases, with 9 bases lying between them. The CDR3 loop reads CASSPQGNNQPQHF. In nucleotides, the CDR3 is TGTGCCAGCTCACCCCAGGGGAACAATCAGCCCCAGCATTTT.

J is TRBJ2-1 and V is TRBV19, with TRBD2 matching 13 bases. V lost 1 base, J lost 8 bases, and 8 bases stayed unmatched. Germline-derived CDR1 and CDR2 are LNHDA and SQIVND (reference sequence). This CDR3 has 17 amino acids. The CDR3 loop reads CASSIGWGLAGSDEQFF. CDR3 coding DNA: TGTGCCAGTAGTATAGGTTGGGGACTAGCGGGATCGGATGAGCAGTTCTTC. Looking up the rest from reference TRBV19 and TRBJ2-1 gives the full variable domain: DGGITQSPKYLFRKEGQNVTLSCEQNLNHDAMYWYRQDPGQGLRLIYYSQIVNDFQKGDIAEGYSVSREKKESFPLTVTSAQKNPTAFYLCASSIGWGLAGSDEQFFGPGTRLTVL.

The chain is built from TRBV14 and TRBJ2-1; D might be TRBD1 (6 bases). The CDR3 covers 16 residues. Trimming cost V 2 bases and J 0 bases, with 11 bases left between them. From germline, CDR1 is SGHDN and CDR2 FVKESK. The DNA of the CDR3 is TGTGCCAGCAGCCAACAACAGGGTTACTCCTACAATGAGCAGTTCTTC. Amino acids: CASSQQQGYSYNEQFF.

CDR3 nucleotides: TGTGCCAGTAGTATCCCCCCCCAAGGACTGTATCAATACAATGAGCAGTTCTTC. It translates to CASSIPPQGLYQYNEQFF. V is TRBV19 and J is TRBJ2-1; maybe TRBD2 (5 bases). The germline V gene encodes CDR1 LNHDA and CDR2 SQIVND (reference sequence). The V end lost 3 bases, the J end lost 4 bases, and 22 bases lay between the germline ends. The CDR3 totals 18 residues.

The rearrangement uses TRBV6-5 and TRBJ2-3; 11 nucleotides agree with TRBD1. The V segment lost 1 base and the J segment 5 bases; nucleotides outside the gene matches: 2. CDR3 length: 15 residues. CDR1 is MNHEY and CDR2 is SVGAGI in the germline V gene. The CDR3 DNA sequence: TGTGCCAGCAGTTACTTCGGGACAGGGGGAGATACGCAGTATTTT. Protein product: CASSYFGTGGDTQYF.

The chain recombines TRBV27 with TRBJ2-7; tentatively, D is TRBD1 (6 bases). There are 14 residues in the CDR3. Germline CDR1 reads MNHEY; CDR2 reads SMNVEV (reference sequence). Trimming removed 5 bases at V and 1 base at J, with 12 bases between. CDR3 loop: CASSQLGQSYEQYF. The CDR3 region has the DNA TGTGCCAGCAGTCAACTAGGACAGTCCTACGAGCAGTACTTC.

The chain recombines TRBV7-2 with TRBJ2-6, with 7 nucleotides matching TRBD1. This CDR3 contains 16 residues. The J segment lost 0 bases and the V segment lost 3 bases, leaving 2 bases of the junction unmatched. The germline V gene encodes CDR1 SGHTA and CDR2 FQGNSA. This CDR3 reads CASSLDRSSGANVLTF. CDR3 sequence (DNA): TGTGCCAGCAGCTTGGACAGGAGCTCTGGGGCCAACGTCCTGACTTTC.

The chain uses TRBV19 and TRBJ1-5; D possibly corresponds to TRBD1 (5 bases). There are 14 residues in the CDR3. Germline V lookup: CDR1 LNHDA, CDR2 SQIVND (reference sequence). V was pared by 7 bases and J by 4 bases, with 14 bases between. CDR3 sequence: CASKNDRANQPQHF. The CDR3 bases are TGTGCCAGTAAAAACGACAGAGCTAATCAGCCCCAGCATTTT. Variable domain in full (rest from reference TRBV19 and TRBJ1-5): DGGITQSPKYLFRKEGQNVTLSCEQNLNHDAMYWYRQDPGQGLRLIYYSQIVNDFQKGDIAEGYSVSREKKESFPLTVTSAQKNPTAFYLCASKNDRANQPQHFGDGTRLSIL.

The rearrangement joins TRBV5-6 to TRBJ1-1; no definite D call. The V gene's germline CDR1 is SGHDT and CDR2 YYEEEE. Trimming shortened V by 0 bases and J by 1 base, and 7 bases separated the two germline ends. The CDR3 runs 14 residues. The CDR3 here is CASSLGQRNTEAFF. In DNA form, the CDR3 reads TGTGCCAGCAGCTTGGGGCAGCGGAACACTGAAGCTTTCTTT.

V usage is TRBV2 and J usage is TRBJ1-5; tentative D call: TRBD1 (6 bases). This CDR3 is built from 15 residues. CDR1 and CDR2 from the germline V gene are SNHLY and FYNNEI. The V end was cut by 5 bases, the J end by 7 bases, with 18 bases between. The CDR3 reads CASSPPPTGSQPQHF. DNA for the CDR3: TGTGCCAGCAGTCCCCCTCCTACAGGGTCCCAGCCCCAGCATTTT. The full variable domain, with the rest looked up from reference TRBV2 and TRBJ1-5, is EPEVTQTPSHQVTQMGQEVILRCVPISNHLYFYWYRQILGQKVEFLVSFYNNEISEKSEIFDDQFSVERPDGSNFTLKIRSTKLEDSAMYFCASSPPPTGSQPQHFGDGTRLSIL.

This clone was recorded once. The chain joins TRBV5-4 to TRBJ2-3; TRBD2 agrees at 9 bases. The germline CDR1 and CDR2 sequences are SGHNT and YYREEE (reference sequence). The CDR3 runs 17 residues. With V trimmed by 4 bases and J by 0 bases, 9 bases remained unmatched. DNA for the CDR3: TGTGCCAGCAGCATCGAGCGGGGGGTGACTAGCACAGATACGCAGTATTTT. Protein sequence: CASSIERGVTSTDTQYF. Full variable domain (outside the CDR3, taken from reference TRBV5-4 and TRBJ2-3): ETGVTQSPTHLIKTRGQQVTLRCSSQSGHNTVSWYQQALGQGPQFIFQYYREEENGRGNFPPRFSGLQFPNYSSELNVNALELDDSALYLCASSIERGVTSTDTQYFGPGTRLTVL.

CDR3 bases: TGCGCCAGCAGCCCCAGGACTGTCTACGAGCAGTACTTC. Amino acid sequence: CASSPRTVYEQYF. This chain links TRBV5-1 with TRBJ2-7; weak D call: TRBD2 (5 bases). The CDR3 runs to 13 residues. The germline V and J ends were trimmed by 4 bases and 3 bases, with 11 bases remaining between them. The germline V gene has CDR1 SGHRS and CDR2 YFSETQ.

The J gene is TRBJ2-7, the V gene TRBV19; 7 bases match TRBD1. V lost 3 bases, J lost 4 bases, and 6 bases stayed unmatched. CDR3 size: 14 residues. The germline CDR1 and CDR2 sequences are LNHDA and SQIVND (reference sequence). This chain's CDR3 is CASSIEGAEYEQYF. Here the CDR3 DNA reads TGTGCCAGTAGTATCGAGGGGGCCGAGTACGAGCAGTACTTC.

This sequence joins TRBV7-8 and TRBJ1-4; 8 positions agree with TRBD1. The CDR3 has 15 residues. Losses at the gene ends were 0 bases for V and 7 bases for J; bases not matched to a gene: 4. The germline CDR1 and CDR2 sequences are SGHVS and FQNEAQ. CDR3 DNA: TGTGCCAGCAGCTTAGCGGGCAGGGGGCCTGAAAAACTGTTTTTT. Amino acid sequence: CASSLAGRGPEKLFF.

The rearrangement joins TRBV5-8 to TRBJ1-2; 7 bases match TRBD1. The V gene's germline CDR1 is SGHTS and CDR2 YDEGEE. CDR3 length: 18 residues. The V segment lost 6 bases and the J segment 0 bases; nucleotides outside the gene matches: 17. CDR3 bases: TGTGCCAGCAACTTTTTCCTTGGTTCCGGGACAGCTAACTATGGCTACACCTTC. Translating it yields CASNFFLGSGTANYGYTF.

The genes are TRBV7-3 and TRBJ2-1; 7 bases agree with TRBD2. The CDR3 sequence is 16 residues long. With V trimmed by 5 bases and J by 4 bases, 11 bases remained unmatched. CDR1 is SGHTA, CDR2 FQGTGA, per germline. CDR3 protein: CASSPFGLVEYNEQFF. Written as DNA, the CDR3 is TGTGCCAGCAGCCCATTCGGACTAGTTGAATACAATGAGCAGTTCTTC.

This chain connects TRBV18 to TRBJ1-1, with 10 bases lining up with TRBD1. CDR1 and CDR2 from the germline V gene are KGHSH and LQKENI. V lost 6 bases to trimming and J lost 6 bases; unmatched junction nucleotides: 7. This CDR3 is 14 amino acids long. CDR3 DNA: TGTGCCAGCTCCGGGACAGGGGCGACAGCTGAAGCTTTCTTT. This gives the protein CASSGTGATAEAFF.

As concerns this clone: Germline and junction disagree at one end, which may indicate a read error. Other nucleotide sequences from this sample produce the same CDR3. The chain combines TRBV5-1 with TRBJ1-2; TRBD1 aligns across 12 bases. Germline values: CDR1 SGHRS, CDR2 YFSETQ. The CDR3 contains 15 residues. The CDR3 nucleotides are TGCGCCAGCAGCGAATATCCGGGACAGGGGGCCCGCTACACCTTT. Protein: CASSEYPGQGARYTF. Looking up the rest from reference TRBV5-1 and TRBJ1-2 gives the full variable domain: KAGVTQTPRYLIKTRGQQVTLSCSPISGHRSVSWYQQTPGQGLQFLFEYFSETQRNKGNFPGRFSGRQFSNSRSEMNVSTLELGDSALYLCASSEYPGQGARYTFGSGTRLTVV.

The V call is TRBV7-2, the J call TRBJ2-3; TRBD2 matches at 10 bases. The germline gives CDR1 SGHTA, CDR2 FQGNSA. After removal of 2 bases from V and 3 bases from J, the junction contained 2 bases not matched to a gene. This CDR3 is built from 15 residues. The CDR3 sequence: CASSLTSGVTDTQYF. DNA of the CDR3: TGTGCCAGCAGCTTAACTAGCGGGGTTACAGATACGCAGTATTTT.